Detailed here is one TCR beta chain. Its antigen is unidentified. Method: immunoSEQ multiplex PCR; TCRdb's copy keeps in-frame clones and lacks some. The table lists roughly 150,000 clones, about 90% of them singletons. These data originate in a study of cytomegalovirus exposure and HLA in healthy donors. Study observations and caveats: That first-cohort TCR clusters tended to co-occur in the approximately 110 validation repertoires was found in a later analysis. The study found most TCR sequences rare, yet found some public TCRs in many donors. The classifier, whose performance was assessed in both the original and validation cohorts, reportedly diagnosed cytomegalovirus status with high specificity and sensitivity.

Germline CDR1 reads MDHEN; CDR2 reads SYDVKM. V dropped 8 bases and J dropped 4 bases, with 12 bases sitting between them. The CDR3 loop spans 13 amino acids. This sequence joins TRBV28 and TRBJ1-3; possible D gene TRBD1, 5 bases. The origin of this receptor is a young man in good health and CMV-seropositive. Sequenced input: PBMCs. CDR3 sequence: CASGDPGGNTIYF. The CDR3 region has the DNA TGTGCCAGCGGAGACCCAGGGGGAAACACCATATATTTT.